This is a list of T cell receptor beta chains from one sample in a study of blood T cell repertoires in COVID-19. The table came from immunoSEQ multiplex PCR; TCRdb's copy has only in-frame clones and leaves some out. The sample carries some 170,000 clones, about 90% recorded once. The sequencing input was PBMCs or T cells enriched from blood (not recorded which). The receptors were sampled from a human donor with acute COVID-19. The donor label of this sample is uncertain. Both conserved end residues are trimmed from each CDR3. The order of the fields is V gene, clone size, J gene, CDR3 protein. Size tells how often a clone was seen (once, few, many) or the class of an expanded clone, and some rows leave it out.

V gene: TRBV9; clone size: .; J gene: TRBJ2-2; CDR3 protein: ASCPPGLAGGSTGELF
V gene: TRBV24-1; clone size: .; J gene: TRBJ2-1; CDR3 protein: ATSDGGQYNEQF
V gene: TRBV24-1; clone size: .; J gene: TRBJ2-5; CDR3 protein: ATSVGGLAGIETQY
V gene: TRBV10-3; clone size: once; J gene: TRBJ2-1; CDR3 protein: AISESGQGGTEQF
V gene: TRBV12-3/TRBV12-4; clone size: .; J gene: TRBJ2-5; CDR3 protein: ASSGRHGETQY
V gene: TRBV27; clone size: .; J gene: TRBJ1-4; CDR3 protein: ASSSLGNSREKLF
V gene: TRBV10-3; clone size: once; J gene: TRBJ2-1; CDR3 protein: AISESGGGQYNEQF
V gene: TRBV6-2/TRBV6-3; clone size: few; J gene: TRBJ2-2; CDR3 protein: ASSYGTAPRKAVKLF
V gene: TRBV7-3; clone size: .; J gene: TRBJ1-2; CDR3 protein: ASSLRAGRGNYGYT
V gene: TRBV6-5; clone size: .; J gene: TRBJ2-7; CDR3 protein: ASRPTGAYEQY
V gene: TRBV7-8; clone size: .; J gene: TRBJ1-5; CDR3 protein: ASSGRQGNSNQPQH
V gene: TRBV15; clone size: once; J gene: TRBJ2-5; CDR3 protein: ATSRSLQETQY
V gene: TRBV19; clone size: .; J gene: TRBJ2-7; CDR3 protein: ASSIGTGGSYEQY
V gene: TRBV29-1; clone size: .; J gene: TRBJ1-2; CDR3 protein: SVFGQGRYGYT
V gene: TRBV7-8; clone size: once; J gene: TRBJ1-2; CDR3 protein: ASSSIRQTNYGYT
V gene: TRBV19; clone size: .; J gene: TRBJ2-7; CDR3 protein: ASSYYNEQY
V gene: TRBV25-1; clone size: .; J gene: TRBJ1-1; CDR3 protein: ASSELSQGQSEAF
V gene: TRBV5-1; clone size: once; J gene: TRBJ2-5; CDR3 protein: ASSPTGTGASGTQY
V gene: TRBV7-9; clone size: .; J gene: TRBJ2-7; CDR3 protein: ASSSEEQY
V gene: TRBV6-5; clone size: .; J gene: TRBJ2-6; CDR3 protein: ASRRAESGANVLT
V gene: TRBV19; clone size: .; J gene: TRBJ1-5; CDR3 protein: ASRETGLRQPQH
V gene: TRBV7-8; clone size: .; J gene: TRBJ2-7; CDR3 protein: ASSLERAHEQY
V gene: TRBV7-6; clone size: .; J gene: TRBJ1-5; CDR3 protein: ASSLQGSNQPQH
V gene: TRBV7-2; clone size: .; J gene: TRBJ2-6; CDR3 protein: ASSLVASGGYGANVLT
V gene: TRBV12-3/TRBV12-4; clone size: .; J gene: TRBJ1-2; CDR3 protein: ASSKGGYGYT
V gene: TRBV4-1; clone size: .; J gene: TRBJ2-5; CDR3 protein: ASSQVAGLETQY
V gene: TRBV19; clone size: once; J gene: TRBJ2-7; CDR3 protein: ASSFGRSYEQY
V gene: TRBV4-3; clone size: .; J gene: TRBJ1-1; CDR3 protein: ASSHPGQTNTEAF
V gene: TRBV3-1/TRBV3-2; clone size: .; J gene: TRBJ2-2; CDR3 protein: ASSQVPGLAGGELF
V gene: TRBV7-2; clone size: .; J gene: TRBJ2-5; CDR3 protein: ASRLASGEGETQY
V gene: TRBV5-4; clone size: .; J gene: TRBJ2-5; CDR3 protein: ASSNYQDRGNVQY
V gene: TRBV19; clone size: .; J gene: TRBJ1-4; CDR3 protein: ASSPSDRRNEKLF
V gene: TRBV14; clone size: .; J gene: TRBJ2-3; CDR3 protein: ASSPRQGALDTQY
V gene: TRBV2; clone size: .; J gene: TRBJ1-5; CDR3 protein: ASGPQGQPQH
V gene: TRBV2; clone size: once; J gene: TRBJ2-3; CDR3 protein: ASSEAGGTQY
V gene: TRBV5-6; clone size: .; J gene: TRBJ1-3; CDR3 protein: ASSHTGNTIY
V gene: TRBV29-1; clone size: .; J gene: TRBJ1-1; CDR3 protein: SVEEDRGDTEAF
V gene: TRBV21-1; clone size: .; J gene: TRBJ2-7; CDR3 protein: ATESRLAYEQY
V gene: TRBV19; clone size: .; J gene: TRBJ1-5; CDR3 protein: ASSIVGGTGSGNQPQH
V gene: TRBV27; clone size: .; J gene: TRBJ2-3; CDR3 protein: ASSLLYTDTQY
V gene: TRBV7-9; clone size: .; J gene: TRBJ2-7; CDR3 protein: ASSRRVDEQY
V gene: TRBV27; clone size: few; J gene: TRBJ1-2; CDR3 protein: ASSDRGQGYT
V gene: TRBV18; clone size: .; J gene: TRBJ1-3; CDR3 protein: ASSQSGVEGSNTIY
V gene: TRBV5-1; clone size: .; J gene: TRBJ1-2; CDR3 protein: ASSSPRGGRRYGYT
V gene: TRBV5-1; clone size: few; J gene: TRBJ2-3; CDR3 protein: ASYPIGGSTDTQY
V gene: TRBV5-5; clone size: .; J gene: TRBJ2-3; CDR3 protein: ASRLSTDTQY
V gene: TRBV9; clone size: .; J gene: TRBJ2-3; CDR3 protein: ASTLTSGGSDTQY
V gene: TRBV5-1; clone size: .; J gene: TRBJ2-1; CDR3 protein: ASSLAPSGGAMNEQF
V gene: TRBV10-3; clone size: once; J gene: TRBJ1-2; CDR3 protein: AISESREGGYT
V gene: TRBV24-1; clone size: .; J gene: TRBJ1-3; CDR3 protein: ATSDPGGGGNTIY
V gene: TRBV2; clone size: .; J gene: TRBJ2-7; CDR3 protein: ASSARGAGEQY
V gene: TRBV24-1; clone size: .; J gene: TRBJ2-5; CDR3 protein: ATRKTGKKRRETQY
V gene: TRBV7-2; clone size: .; J gene: TRBJ1-1; CDR3 protein: ASSLRGNTEAF
V gene: TRBV30; clone size: .; J gene: TRBJ1-2; CDR3 protein: AWSVRNFYGYT
V gene: TRBV30; clone size: .; J gene: TRBJ2-1; CDR3 protein: AWSAIQGYNEQF
V gene: TRBV5-6; clone size: .; J gene: TRBJ2-7; CDR3 protein: ASSLGLAIDEQY
V gene: TRBV11-2; clone size: .; J gene: TRBJ2-7; CDR3 protein: ASSLGPGSYEQY
V gene: TRBV5-4; clone size: .; J gene: TRBJ2-3; CDR3 protein: ASRGGRGLTDTQY
V gene: TRBV5-5; clone size: .; J gene: TRBJ2-7; CDR3 protein: ASSLPGGDYEQY